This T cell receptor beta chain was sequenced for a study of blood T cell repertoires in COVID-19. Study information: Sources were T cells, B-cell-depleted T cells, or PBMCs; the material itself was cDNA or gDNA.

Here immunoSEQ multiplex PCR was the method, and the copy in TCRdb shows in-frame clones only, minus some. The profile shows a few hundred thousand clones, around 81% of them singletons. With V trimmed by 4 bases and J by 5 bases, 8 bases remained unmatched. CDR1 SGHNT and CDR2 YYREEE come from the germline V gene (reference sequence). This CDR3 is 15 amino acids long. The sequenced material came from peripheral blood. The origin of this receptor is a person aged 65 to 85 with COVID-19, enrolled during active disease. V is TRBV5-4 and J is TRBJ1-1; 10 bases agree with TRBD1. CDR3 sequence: CASSLRTGGGTEAFF. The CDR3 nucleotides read TGTGCCAGCAGCCTACGGACAGGGGGAGGAACTGAAGCTTTCTTT.